The 19 T cell receptor beta chains below were found in one sample sequenced in a study of Ad26.COV2.S vaccination and SARS-CoV-2 variants. Sequencing was performed with immunoSEQ multiplex PCR; in TCRdb, only in-frame clones are kept and a portion is missing. The sample gives more than 350,000 clones, about 93% of which show up once; 10% to 15% is in the top ten. The treatment is: about 20 received Ad26.COV2.S at low or high dose, single or two shots; roughly five received placebo; per-sample allocation not given. The samples were gathered on day 63 after the first injection of vaccine or placebo. Sequencing was performed on peripheral blood, taken in a trial of Ad26.COV2.S vaccine versus placebo. The receptors derive from a person between 18 and 65 years old who received the Ad26.COV2.S COVID-19 vaccine or a placebo.

The chain recombines TRBV5-1 with TRBJ2-5; 8 nucleotides align to TRBD2. The J segment lost 4 bases and the V segment lost 3 bases, leaving 11 bases of the junction unmatched. The V gene's germline CDR1 is SGHRS and CDR2 YFSETQ. The CDR3 has 16 amino acids. The CDR3 reads CASSSSPGGNGETQYF. The CDR3 DNA reads as TGCGCCAGCAGCTCCTCACCGGGGGGGAATGGAGAGACCCAGTACTTC.

The rearrangement uses TRBV7-9 and TRBJ2-1, with a tentative D call TRBD2 (6 bases). The CDR3 spans 11 residues. V lost 5 bases and J 10 bases, leaving 9 bases between the germline ends. CDR1 is SEHNR and CDR2 is FQNEAQ in the germline V gene (reference sequence). The CDR3 DNA sequence: TGTGCCAGCAGCCGGGACTCAGAGCAGTTCTTC. Translation: CASSRDSEQFF.

This chain uses TRBV6-2 or TRBV6-3 with TRBJ1-1; D gene ambiguous. Germline V gene sequence: CDR1 MNHEY, CDR2 SVGEGT. V gave up 6 bases and J gave up 0 bases, with 11 bases separating them. The CDR3 runs 14 residues. This chain's CDR3 is CASSPTLMNTEAFF. The CDR3 DNA reads TGTGCCAGCAGCCCAACTTTGATGAACACTGAAGCTTTCTTT.

This rearrangement joins TRBV12-5 to TRBJ2-3; 7 nucleotides line up with TRBD1. CDR3 length: 15 amino acids. Germline CDR1 LGHNT, CDR2 FRNRAP. The junction had 11 bases not matched to a gene; V was cut back by 5 bases and J by 6 bases. The CDR3, as DNA: TGTGCTAGTGGTCCCCGGGACAGCCCTCAGGATACGCAGTATTTT. Encoded protein: CASGPRDSPQDTQYF.

The rearrangement uses TRBV4-3 and TRBJ2-2, with TRBD2 matching 10 bases. With V trimmed by 0 bases and J by 7 bases, 11 bases remained unmatched. Germline V CDR1 and CDR2: LGHNA, YSLEER. The CDR3 totals 18 residues. CDR3 protein: CASSQDRASGGLGGELFF. Written as DNA, the CDR3 is TGCGCCAGCAGCCAAGATCGGGCTAGCGGGGGCCTCGGCGGGGAGCTGTTTTTT.

The chain employs TRBV5-6 and TRBJ1-2; 9 bases are shared with TRBD1. Looked up from germline, CDR1 is SGHDT and CDR2 is YYEEEE. Trimming took 4 bases from V and 2 from J; bases not matched to a gene: 9. This CDR3 has 16 amino acids. The CDR3 DNA sequence: TGTGCCAGCAGCCCGGCCGGGACAGGGAACAACTATGGCTACACCTTC. This encodes CASSPAGTGNNYGYTF.

The chain employs TRBV4-2 and TRBJ2-1; the D is unclear. This CDR3 spans 13 amino acids. The germline gives CDR1 LGHNA, CDR2 YNFKEQ. The V gene lost 1 base and the J gene lost 9 bases, with 10 bases spanning the gap. For the CDR3, the DNA is TGTGCCAGCAGCCAAGGAAGGGATGGTGAGCAGTTCTTC. Its protein product is CASSQGRDGEQFF.

The chain joins TRBV5-6 to TRBJ2-7; no firm D call. In germline, CDR1 is SGHDT, CDR2 YYEEEE. The V and J ends lost 0 bases and 8 bases respectively, with 15 bases between them. CDR3 length equals 14 residues. The CDR3: CASSLAGSLYKQYF. The CDR3 DNA reads as TGTGCCAGCAGCTTGGCTGGCTCTCTTTACAAGCAGTACTTC.

The rearrangement uses TRBV29-1 and TRBJ1-2, with 8 bases aligning to TRBD1. The CDR3 length is 11 residues. Losses at the gene ends were 6 bases for V and 6 bases for J; bases not matched to a gene: 3. Per germline, CDR1 SQVTM and CDR2 ANQGSEA. CDR3: CSVTGDDGYTF. The CDR3, as DNA: TGCAGCGTGACAGGGGATGATGGCTACACCTTC. Full variable domain (remainder filled in from reference TRBV29-1 and TRBJ1-2): SAVISQKPSRDICQRGTSLTIQCQVDSQVTMMFWYRQQPGQSLTLIATANQGSEATYESGFVIDKFPISRPNLTFSTLTVSNMSPEDSSIYLCSVTGDDGYTFGSGTRLTVV.

This clone was counted once. The rearrangement uses TRBV24-1 and TRBJ2-1, with TRBD2 identical over 9 bases. The germline CDR1 and CDR2 sequences are KGHDR and SFDVKD. CDR3 length equals 16 residues. With V trimmed by 4 bases and J by 9 bases, 12 bases remained unmatched. CDR3 coding DNA: TGTGCCACCAGTGAAAGGGACGTAGCGGGAGAGGGTGAGCAGTTCTTC. Amino acids: CATSERDVAGEGEQFF.

V and J are TRBV4-3 and TRBJ1-4; tentative D call: TRBD1 (6 bases). V was shortened by 4 bases and J by 3 bases, with 18 bases between the two germline ends. The CDR3 is 17 amino acids. CDR1 and CDR2 from the germline V gene are LGHNA and YSLEER. The CDR3: CASSLLGGGGSNEKLFF. CDR3 in DNA: TGCGCCAGCAGCCTCCTCGGCGGGGGGGGCTCTAATGAAAAACTGTTTTTT.

The chain employs TRBV28 and TRBJ2-7, with TRBD1 matching over 7 bases. CDR3 length: 14 residues. The junction had 6 bases not matched to a gene; V was cut back by 7 bases and J by 0 bases. Germline V lookup: CDR1 MDHEN, CDR2 SYDVKM. The CDR3 reads CASTSRDSSYEQYF. The CDR3 coding sequence is TGTGCCAGCACCAGCCGGGACAGCTCCTACGAGCAGTACTTC.

This chain connects TRBV30 to TRBJ1-6, with D uncertain. V shed 1 base and J shed 1 base, with 5 bases lying between them. Per the germline V gene, CDR1 is GTSNPN and CDR2 is SVGIG (reference sequence). The CDR3 spans 14 residues. The CDR3 sequence is CAWSEGSYNSPLHF. The CDR3, as DNA: TGTGCCTGGAGTGAGGGTTCCTATAATTCACCCCTCCACTTT.

The gene calls are TRBV15 and TRBJ1-3; the match to TRBD1 covers 9 bases. The CDR3 sequence is 16 residues long. After removal of 0 bases from V and 2 bases from J, the junction contained 2 bases not matched to a gene. CDR1 and CDR2 from the germline V gene are LNHNV and YYDKDF (reference sequence). CDR3 sequence: CATSRERTGAGNTIYF. The CDR3, as DNA: TGTGCCACCAGCAGAGAAAGGACAGGGGCTGGAAACACCATATATTTT.

This clone has a single count. The chain is built from TRBV7-2 and TRBJ2-2; 7 bases match TRBD1. CDR3 length equals 15 residues. In germline, CDR1 is SGHTA, CDR2 FQGNSA. V lost 3 bases to trimming and J lost 3 bases; unmatched junction nucleotides: 4. The CDR3 coding sequence is TGTGCCAGCAGCTTGGACGGGACAGACACCGGGGAGCTGTTTTTT. Translation: CASSLDGTDTGELFF. The entire variable domain, with the rest obtained from reference TRBV7-2 and TRBJ2-2, is as follows: GAGVSQSPSNKVTEKGKDVELRCDPISGHTALYWYRQSLGQGLEFLIYFQGNSAPDKSGLPSDRFSAERTGGSVSTLTIQRTQQEDSAVYLCASSLDGTDTGELFFGEGSRLTVL.

This clone has a count of ten or more. The chain joins TRBV6-2 or TRBV6-3 to TRBJ2-2; TRBD2 matches 7 bases. CDR1 and CDR2 from the germline V gene are MNHEY and SVGEGT. V dropped 2 bases and J dropped 3; count of bases not matched to a gene: 0. The CDR3 extends over 14 amino acids. The CDR3 spells CASSYTSDTGELFF. Written as DNA, the CDR3 is TGTGCCAGCAGTTACACTAGCGACACCGGGGAGCTGTTTTTT.

This clone was recorded once. The chain uses TRBV14 and TRBJ2-6; possible D gene TRBD2, 5 bases. V shed 2 bases and J shed 3 bases, with 11 bases lying between them. Germline CDR1 and CDR2: SGHDN and FVKESK. The CDR3 contains 16 residues. CDR3 nucleotides: TGTGCCAGCAGCCAACTAGGGAGTGGTGGGGCCAACGTCCTGACTTTC. This codes for CASSQLGSGGANVLTF. The full variable domain, completed using reference TRBV14 and TRBJ2-6, is EAGVTQFPSHSVIEKGQTVTLRCDPISGHDNLYWYRRVMGKEIKFLLHFVKESKQDESGMPNNRFLAERTGGTYSTLKVQPAELEDSGVYFCASSQLGSGGANVLTFGAGSRLTVL.

The sample holds one count of this clone. In DNA, the CDR3 is TGTGCCAGCAGCTTCGGGACCTCTGGGGCCAACGTCCTGACTTTC. It codes for CASSFGTSGANVLTF. The chain recombines TRBV7-9 with TRBJ2-6, with D perhaps given as TRBD1 or TRBD2 (5 bases each). The V and J ends lost 3 bases and 0 bases respectively, with 6 bases between them. CDR1 SEHNR and CDR2 FQNEAQ come from the germline V gene (reference sequence). The CDR3 is 15 residues long. Supplemented by reference TRBV7-9 and TRBJ2-6, the full variable domain reads DTGVSQNPRHKITKRGQNVTFRCDPISEHNRLYWYRQTLGQGPEFLTYFQNEAQLEKSRLLSDRFSAERPKGSFSTLEIQRTEQGDSAMYLCASSFGTSGANVLTFGAGSRLTVL.

V usage is TRBV5-1 and J usage is TRBJ2-2; 14 bases align to TRBD2. Germline CDR1 and CDR2: SGHRS and YFSETQ. Unmatched junction bases numbered 2, after V lost 4 bases and J lost 6 bases. The CDR3 has 15 residues. CDR3 in amino acids: CASSLTSGRAGELFF. Here the CDR3 DNA reads TGCGCCAGCAGCCTGACTAGCGGGAGGGCCGGGGAGCTGTTTTTT. The full variable domain, with the rest looked up from reference TRBV5-1 and TRBJ2-2, is KAGVTQTPRYLIKTRGQQVTLSCSPISGHRSVSWYQQTPGQGLQFLFEYFSETQRNKGNFPGRFSGRQFSNSRSEMNVSTLELGDSALYLCASSLTSGRAGELFFGEGSRLTVL.